The 28 T cell receptor beta chains in this list originate from one sample, sequenced in a study of beta chain features in type 1 diabetes. Study-wide points: Moderate but significant shortening of TCRB CDR3s was recorded in all four CD4+ subsets from Type 1 diabetes patients.

Their cognate antigens are unknown. Expressed TCRB transcripts were sequenced because the entire RNA isolate underwent reverse transcription. Repertoires were generated with immunoSEQ multiplex PCR, while TCRdb's copy carries only in-frame clones and drops some. The data hold 60,000 or so clones, with approximately 52% observed a single time. What was sequenced was Tregs from blood. These receptors originate from a woman between 40 and 55 years old with type 1 diabetes.

The chain has TRBV5-4 and TRBJ1-1; TRBD1 agrees at 10 bases. CDR1 SGHNT and CDR2 YYREEE come from the germline V gene (reference sequence). CDR3 length: 14 residues. V was pared by 6 bases and J by 0 bases, with 2 bases of the junction left unmatched. CDR3 coding DNA: TGTGCCAGCACCGGACAGGGGGTGAACACTGAAGCTTTCTTT. This codes for CASTGQGVNTEAFF.

This chain connects TRBV27 to TRBJ2-1, with 13 bases fitting TRBD2. The CDR3 runs 18 residues. CDR1 and CDR2 from the germline V gene are MNHEY and SMNVEV (reference sequence). J lost 2 bases, V lost 6 bases, and 10 bases had no gene match. As DNA, the CDR3 is TGTGCCAGCAGGAGGACTAGCGGGAGAGTGGCGGCCTACAATGAGCAGTTCTTC. This sequence encodes CASRRTSGRVAAYNEQFF.

The chain carries TRBV7-9 and TRBJ2-7; D possibly corresponds to TRBD2 (6 bases). This CDR3 region has 14 residues. Germline V gene data show CDR1 as SEHNR and CDR2 as FQNEAQ (reference sequence). Trimming removed 7 bases from V and 1 base from J, with 14 bases in between. CDR3 sequence: CASTPGTPSYEQYF. Written as DNA, the CDR3 is TGTGCCAGCACCCCCGGGACTCCTTCCTACGAGCAGTACTTC.

The V gene is TRBV7-9, the J gene TRBJ2-5, with D possibly matching TRBD1 (6 bases). The closer fit of TRBJ2-7 to the DNA end suggests the J call may be wrong. CDR3 length: 16 residues. Germline CDR1 is SEHNR and CDR2 is FQNEAQ (reference sequence). CDR3 coding DNA: TGTGCCAGCAGCCTAGGCAGGGGAGAGAGCTCCTACGAGCAGTACTTC. It codes for CASSLGRGESSYEQYF.

J is TRBJ2-1 and V is TRBV9; no reliable D call. Germline CDR1 and CDR2: SGDLS and YYNGEE. The CDR3 is made up of 16 amino acids. V was trimmed by 0 bases and J by 0 bases, leaving 10 bases between them. CDR3 in amino acids: CASSVDPVPSYNEQFF. The CDR3 coding sequence is TGTGCCAGCAGCGTAGATCCAGTCCCCTCCTACAATGAGCAGTTCTTC.

This clone was seen more than once but under ten times. The chain is built from TRBV9 and TRBJ1-2; D is undetermined. The V and J ends lost 0 bases and 4 bases respectively, with 10 bases between them. Germline lookup yields CDR1 SGDLS and CDR2 YYNGEE. This CDR3 is 14 amino acids long. The DNA for the CDR3 is TGTGCCAGCAGCGTAGAGGTAGCTAGCTATGGCTACACCTTC. It yields the protein CASSVEVASYGYTF.

This clone has more than one count but fewer than ten. The chain links TRBV7-6 to TRBJ1-5; D gene ambiguous. This CDR3 contains 14 residues. V was cut by 4 bases and J by 2 bases, with 9 bases left in between. From germline, CDR1 is SGHVS and CDR2 FNYEAQ. In DNA form, the CDR3 reads TGTGCCAGCAGCTCGGACTCGGGCAATCAGCCCCAGCATTTT. Its translation is CASSSDSGNQPQHF.

The table lists this clone with a few counts. The chain uses TRBV6-1 and TRBJ2-7, with 7 nucleotides matching TRBD1. In germline, CDR1 is MNHNS, CDR2 SASEGT. With V trimmed by 4 bases and J by 6 bases, 6 bases remained unmatched. There are 13 residues in the CDR3. The chain's CDR3 is CASSGTGAVEQYF. The CDR3 region has the DNA TGTGCCAGCAGTGGCACAGGGGCCGTCGAGCAGTACTTC.

The genes are TRBV7-2 and TRBJ2-7; TRBD1 might be the D (6 bases). Trimming took 5 bases from V and 4 from J, leaving 15 bases between them. In germline, CDR1 is SGHTA, CDR2 FQGNSA. This CDR3 has 14 amino acids. CDR3 bases: TGTGCCAGCAGCGCTTCGACAGGATTATACGAGCAGTACTTC. This sequence encodes CASSASTGLYEQYF.

This clone was picked up a small number of times. This CDR3 reads CASSRQGQAYGYTF. Here the CDR3 DNA reads TGTGCCAGCAGTCGACAGGGGCAAGCCTATGGCTACACCTTC. The V and J genes are TRBV7-2 and TRBJ1-2; 8 bases agree with TRBD1. The ends lost 6 bases at V and 4 bases at J; junction bases unmatched: 7. The CDR3 sequence is 14 residues long. The germline V gene has CDR1 SGHTA and CDR2 FQGNSA.

This clone was counted only a few times. The J gene is TRBJ2-4, the V gene TRBV11-2, with D perhaps matching TRBD2 (6 bases). The CDR3 contains 17 residues. Trimming stripped 3 bases from V and 0 bases from J, with 15 bases between. CDR1 and CDR2 from the germline V gene are SGHAT and FQNNGV. The CDR3 region has the DNA TGTGCCAGCAGCTTCTCGAATAAAGCGGGAGCCAAAAACATTCAGTACTTC. It translates to CASSFSNKAGAKNIQYF.

The chain is built from TRBV4-2 and TRBJ2-7; 13 bases align to TRBD2. Trimming removed 3 bases from V and 2 bases from J; junction bases left unmatched: 4. This CDR3 is built from 16 residues. Looked up from germline, CDR1 is LGHNA and CDR2 is YNFKEQ. CDR3 nucleotides: TGTGCCAGCAGCCAGGCCGGGACTAGCGGGGCCTACGAGCAGTACTTC. As protein: CASSQAGTSGAYEQYF.

The chain carries TRBV7-2 and TRBJ1-1; D call uncertain. Germline CDR1 SGHTA, CDR2 FQGNSA. V lost 2 bases and J lost 12, with 19 bases in between. The CDR3 spans 14 residues. CDR3 sequence: CASSLIPRALTPFF. The CDR3 region has the DNA TGTGCCAGCAGCTTAATCCCGAGGGCCCTGACTCCTTTCTTT. Based on the CDR3 plus reference TRBV7-2 and TRBJ1-1, the full variable domain is GAGVSQSPSNKVTEKGKDVELRCDPISGHTALYWYRQSLGQGLEFLIYFQGNSAPDKSGLPSDRFSAERTGGSVSTLTIQRTQQEDSAVYLCASSLIPRALTPFFGQGTRLTVV.

This clone has just a few counts. The chain has TRBV19 and TRBJ1-2, with TRBD1 matching over 9 bases. Trimming cost V 2 bases and J 5 bases; bases outside gene matches: 6. This CDR3 region has 15 residues. CDR1 and CDR2 from the germline V gene are LNHDA and SQIVND (reference sequence). The CDR3 is CASSIPRTGAYGYTF. The DNA for the CDR3 is TGTGCCAGTAGTATACCCCGGACAGGGGCATATGGCTACACCTTC. The whole variable domain, remainder taken from reference TRBV19 and TRBJ1-2, is DGGITQSPKYLFRKEGQNVTLSCEQNLNHDAMYWYRQDPGQGLRLIYYSQIVNDFQKGDIAEGYSVSREKKESFPLTVTSAQKNPTAFYLCASSIPRTGAYGYTFGSGTRLTVV.

There are a few counts of this clone. The gene calls are TRBV20-1 and TRBJ1-2; D remains unclear. The CDR3 has 11 residues. CDR1 and CDR2 from the germline V gene are DFQATT and SNEGSKA (reference sequence). Deletions cut 6 bases from V and 0 bases from J, with 5 bases between. The CDR3 region is CSARTNYGYTF. In DNA, the CDR3 is TGCAGTGCCAGGACTAACTATGGCTACACCTTC.

The chain uses TRBV5-1 and TRBJ2-1; D possibly corresponds to TRBD2 (5 bases). V lost 0 bases and J lost 8, with 15 bases in between. The germline gives CDR1 SGHRS, CDR2 YFSETQ. This CDR3 region has 15 residues. The CDR3 region is CASSLAARGRDEQFF. The CDR3 nucleotides read TGCGCCAGCAGCTTGGCGGCACGGGGTAGAGATGAGCAGTTCTTC.

The genes are TRBV7-9 and TRBJ1-1; D may be TRBD1 (6 bases). The V gene lost 3 bases and the J gene lost 5 bases, with 10 bases spanning the gap. Germline assignment: CDR1 SEHNR and CDR2 FQNEAQ (reference sequence). The CDR3 is 13 residues long. The CDR3 DNA reads as TGTGCCAGCAGCTTTCGGGGGGCGACTGAAGCTTTCTTT. It translates to CASSFRGATEAFF.

The table lists this clone with a few counts. The gene calls are TRBV6-6 and TRBJ2-2; the D gene is possibly TRBD2 (6 bases). From germline, CDR1 is MNHNY and CDR2 SVGAGI (reference sequence). The CDR3 loop spans 14 amino acids. Trimming removed 5 bases at V and 1 base at J, with 8 bases between. The CDR3 region is CASSPGRNTGELFF. The CDR3 DNA is TGTGCCAGCAGTCCCGGGAGGAACACCGGGGAGCTGTTTTTT.

This clone was counted between two and nine times. V usage is TRBV12-5 and J usage is TRBJ1-1; the D is unclear. V was pared by 4 bases and J by 0 bases, with 6 bases between. The CDR3 covers 13 residues. Germline V lookup: CDR1 LGHNT, CDR2 FRNRAP. This chain's CDR3 is CASGSGVNTEAFF. The DNA of the CDR3 is TGTGCTAGTGGTTCGGGAGTGAACACTGAAGCTTTCTTT.

V and J are TRBV25-1 and TRBJ2-5, with 8 bases that match TRBD2. The V and J ends lost 2 bases and 5 bases, in that order; junction bases with no gene match: 7. This CDR3 spans 15 amino acids. The germline V gene encodes CDR1 MGHDK and CDR2 SYGVNS. The CDR3 here is CASSEPGGPDETQYF. The CDR3 DNA sequence: TGTGCCAGCAGTGAACCGGGGGGGCCAGATGAGACCCAGTACTTC.

The rearrangement links TRBV2 to TRBJ1-2, with 8 bases identical to TRBD1. Germline V lookup: CDR1 SNHLY, CDR2 FYNNEI. CDR3 length: 13 residues. The J segment lost 3 bases and the V segment lost 8 bases, leaving 5 bases of the junction unmatched. The CDR3 sequence is CASVPDRDYGYTF. The CDR3, as DNA: TGTGCCAGCGTACCGGACAGGGACTATGGCTACACCTTC. Looking up the rest from reference TRBV2 and TRBJ1-2 gives the full variable domain: EPEVTQTPSHQVTQMGQEVILRCVPISNHLYFYWYRQILGQKVEFLVSFYNNEISEKSEIFDDQFSVERPDGSNFTLKIRSTKLEDSAMYFCASVPDRDYGYTFGSGTRLTVV.

V and J are TRBV10-3 and TRBJ2-2, with D hard to call. The CDR3 contains 14 residues. Germline values: CDR1 ENHRY, CDR2 SYGVKD. V lost 11 bases and J 1 base, leaving 14 bases between the germline ends. The CDR3: CASIPQRNTGELFF. The CDR3 DNA reads TGTGCCTCCATCCCCCAGCGGAACACCGGGGAGCTGTTTTTT.

This clone is categorized as medium-sized. The V and J genes are TRBV5-4 and TRBJ2-2; D may be TRBD1 (6 bases). V gave up 0 bases and J gave up 6 bases, with 12 bases separating them. The CDR3 is 15 amino acids. Looked up from germline, CDR1 is SGHNT and CDR2 is YYREEE (reference sequence). For the CDR3, the DNA is TGTGCCAGCAGCTTGGGTCAGGGGTTAGCCGGGGAGCTGTTTTTT. This encodes CASSLGQGLAGELFF.

This chain uses TRBV28 with TRBJ1-1; D is ambiguous. Germline CDR1 is MDHEN and CDR2 is SYDVKM. Trimming shortened V by 3 bases and J by 5 bases, and 10 bases separated the two germline ends. CDR3 length: 13 amino acids. The CDR3 loop reads CASSLTGRTEAFF. CDR3 nucleotides: TGTGCCAGCAGTTTGACGGGGAGGACTGAAGCTTTCTTT. The entire variable domain, with the rest obtained from reference TRBV28 and TRBJ1-1, is as follows: DVKVTQSSRYLVKRTGEKVFLECVQDMDHENMFWYRQDPGLGLRLIYFSYDVKMKEKGDIPEGYSVSREKKERFSLILESASTNQTSMYLCASSLTGRTEAFFGQGTRLTVV.

The chain carries TRBV20-1 and TRBJ2-1, with D perhaps matching TRBD2 (5 bases). Trimming left V 0 bases short and J 10 bases short, with 7 bases between. The germline V gene encodes CDR1 DFQATT and CDR2 SNEGSKA (reference sequence). This CDR3 has 11 residues. CDR3 loop: CSARDRGEQFF. The CDR3 region has the DNA TGCAGTGCTAGAGATCGAGGGGAGCAGTTCTTC.

This clone turned up a few times. The rearrangement uses TRBV25-1 and TRBJ1-1; the D gene is possibly TRBD1 (6 bases). The CDR3 covers 14 residues. Per germline, CDR1 MGHDK and CDR2 SYGVNS. V lost 6 bases to trimming and J lost 4 bases, with 15 bases between them. The CDR3 reads CASSIRGQSTEAFF. CDR3 nucleotide sequence: TGTGCCAGCAGCATCAGGGGCCAGAGCACTGAAGCTTTCTTT.

This chain joins TRBV4-3 and TRBJ2-1; D might be TRBD1 (6 bases). The V gene lost 4 bases and the J gene lost 4 bases, with 14 bases spanning the gap. CDR1 is LGHNA and CDR2 is YSLEER in the germline V gene. CDR3 size: 15 residues. The CDR3 loop reads CASSLLFGQYNEQFF. For the CDR3, the DNA is TGCGCCAGCAGCCTACTTTTTGGACAGTACAATGAGCAGTTCTTC.

This sequence joins TRBV18 and TRBJ1-4; D perhaps matches TRBD1 (6 bases). Trimming stripped 3 bases from V and 3 bases from J, with 11 bases between. Germline assignment: CDR1 KGHSH and CDR2 LQKENI. CDR3 length equals 15 residues. This CDR3 is CASSPLTGANEKLFF. CDR3 sequence (DNA): TGTGCCAGCTCACCCCTGACAGGAGCTAATGAAAAACTGTTTTTT.